The subject of this entry is one TCR beta chain. A second PCR of about 7 to 11 cycles used a sample-barcoded 5' primer and a J-beta primer mix. TCRdb ran MiXCR on the 5' RACE reads and lists one entry per CDR3 protein. Of under 2,000,000 distinct CDR3 sequences in the sample, 40% to 55% are singletons; the top ten hold roughly 2%. The data are from a study of blood T cells in healthy people across ages. The sample comprised blood. The receptor was isolated from a woman between 40 and 50 years old in good health.

The CDR3, as DNA: TGTGCCAGCAGTAAGCCGAGCGGGGGGGTCTACGAGCAGTACTTC. Amino acid sequence: CASSKPSGGVYEQYF. V usage is TRBV6-5 and J usage is TRBJ2-7, with TRBD2 matching over 10 bases. This CDR3 contains 15 residues. Germline values: CDR1 MNHEY, CDR2 SVGAGI. Trimming took 5 bases from V and 3 from J; bases not matched to a gene: 7.